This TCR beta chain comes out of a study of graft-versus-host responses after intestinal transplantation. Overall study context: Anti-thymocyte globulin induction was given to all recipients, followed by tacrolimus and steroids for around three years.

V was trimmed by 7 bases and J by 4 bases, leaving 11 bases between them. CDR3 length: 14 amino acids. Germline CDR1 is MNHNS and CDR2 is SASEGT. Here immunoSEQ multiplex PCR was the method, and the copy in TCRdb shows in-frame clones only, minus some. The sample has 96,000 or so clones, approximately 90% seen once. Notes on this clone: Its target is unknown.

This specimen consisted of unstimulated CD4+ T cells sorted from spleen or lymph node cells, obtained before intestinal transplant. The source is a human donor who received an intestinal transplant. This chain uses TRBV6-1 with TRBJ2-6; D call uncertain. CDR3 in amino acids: CASITPSGANVLTF. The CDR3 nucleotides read TGTGCCAGCATTACTCCTTCGGGGGCCAACGTCCTGACTTTC.